This T cell receptor beta chain originates from a study of cytomegalovirus exposure and HLA in healthy donors. For the study at large: The early release's HLA-typed donors yielded roughly 85 million unique TCRs. Study-wide points: In an earlier analysis, about 87% or about 30%: the productive usage of most TCR beta V segments.

J was trimmed by 4 bases and V by 3 bases; bases with no gene match: 2. CDR1 and CDR2 from the germline V gene are SGHDT and YYEEEE. This CDR3 is built from 13 residues. Concerning this clone itself: Its antigen remains unidentified.

It was with 60 Vbeta and 13 Jbeta primers that the PCR ran. Repertoires were generated with immunoSEQ multiplex PCR, while TCRdb's copy carries only in-frame clones and drops some. The top ten clones hold 4% of a sample with 150,000 to 180,000 clones, 60% to 85% of them seen once. The origin of this receptor is a woman between 40 and 55 years old in good health and CMV-seronegative. The sample consisted of PBMCs. This rearrangement joins TRBV5-6 to TRBJ2-3; the match to TRBD1 covers 7 bases. CDR3 in DNA: TGTGCCAGCAGCTATCAGGGGGCAGATACGCAGTATTTT. Protein: CASSYQGADTQYF.